This T cell receptor beta chain was sequenced for a study of blood T cell repertoires in COVID-19. Background on the study: Two negative PCRs, clearance, or symptom resolution characterized the recovered Cohort 3 donors. The cDNA or gDNA used as material had been derived from T cells, B-cell-depleted T cells, or PBMCs.

The study drew participants aged about 18 to 89 years from under 30 US areas. There are a few counts of this clone. Per the original methods: For nucleated cells, counts were estimated from reference gene primer amplification. Produced via immunoSEQ multiplex PCR; TCRdb's table is partial and in-frame only. V and J calls and clone size are as listed in that table; D and trimming were resolved from the DNA. The sample lists 350,000 to 400,000 clones, around 87% occurring once. The clonotype comes from a man between 40 and 49 years old in a cohort exposed to, infected with or recovered from COVID-19 (not recorded which). The sequenced sample consisted of PBMCs or T cells enriched from blood (not recorded which).

CDR3 nucleotides: TGTGCCAGCAGCCAAGATCTTGAGGGTATAGATGGCTACACCTTC. Protein: CASSQDLEGIDGYTF. The chain carries TRBV4-2 and TRBJ1-2; D is unresolved. Germline V lookup: CDR1 LGHNA, CDR2 YNFKEQ. Trimming cost V 0 bases and J 6 bases, with 14 bases left between them. The CDR3 consists of 15 residues.